Presented here are 28 T cell receptor beta chains from one specimen sequenced in a study of CD8 T cells in Susac syndrome. The RNA, roughly 0.45 to 1 ug, was put through reverse transcription using random hexamers. TCRdb re-called the immunoSEQ multiplex PCR reads with MiXCR, one entry per CDR3 protein. The sample contains 120,000 or so distinct CDR3 sequences, about 95% of which appear only once. The sample comprised CD4+ T cells from PBMCs. These receptor sequences come from a human donor in good health.

The chain links TRBV20-1 to TRBJ2-1; 8 bases agree with TRBD2. The germline V gene has CDR1 DFQATT and CDR2 SNEGSKA (reference sequence). V shed 5 bases and J 6 bases; nucleotides not matched to a gene: 3. This CDR3 is 12 amino acids long. DNA for the CDR3: TGCAGTGCTGGCACTAGCGGCAATGAGCAGTTCTTC. This codes for CSAGTSGNEQFF.

This chain uses TRBV7-6 with TRBJ2-5; D is possibly TRBD2 (5 bases). Trimming took 4 bases from V and 2 from J, leaving 11 bases between them. This CDR3 spans 14 amino acids. Germline V gene sequence: CDR1 SGHVS, CDR2 FNYEAQ. Written as DNA, the CDR3 is TGTGCCAGCAGCTACAACCCGGGACAAGAGACCCAGTACTTC. It translates to CASSYNPGQETQYF.

This chain connects TRBV5-1 to TRBJ2-5, with 7 bases that match TRBD1. The length of the CDR3 is 15 residues. CDR1 is SGHRS, CDR2 YFSETQ, per germline. Trimming at V came to 4 bases and at J to 4 bases, leaving 10 bases not matched to a gene. This CDR3 is CASSPEKAGGETQYF. The CDR3 DNA follows: TGCGCCAGCAGCCCCGAGAAGGCAGGGGGAGAGACCCAGTACTTC. Based on the CDR3 plus reference TRBV5-1 and TRBJ2-5, the full variable domain is KAGVTQTPRYLIKTRGQQVTLSCSPISGHRSVSWYQQTPGQGLQFLFEYFSETQRNKGNFPGRFSGRQFSNSRSEMNVSTLELGDSALYLCASSPEKAGGETQYFGPGTRLLVL.

The CDR3 bases are TGTGCCAGCGGGGACATGGTTACGGGTTCCTACGAGCAGTACTTC. Protein sequence: CASGDMVTGSYEQYF. V usage is TRBV3-1 and J usage is TRBJ2-7; tentatively, D is TRBD1 (6 bases). Germline loops: CDR1 LGHDT, CDR2 YNNKEL (reference sequence). Trimming took off 8 bases at V and 1 base at J, with 18 bases between the two ends. This CDR3 comprises 15 residues.

The chain has TRBV30 and TRBJ1-5; D possibly corresponds to TRBD1 (5 bases). There are 14 residues in the CDR3. CDR1 is GTSNPN and CDR2 is SVGIG in the germline V gene (reference sequence). V was clipped by 1 base and J by 6 bases, with 13 bases between them. The CDR3 is CAWSGVGQVQPQHF. The CDR3 DNA is TGTGCCTGGAGTGGTGTGGGGCAGGTTCAGCCCCAGCATTTT. The variable domain in full, with the rest retrieved from reference TRBV30 and TRBJ1-5, is SQTIHQWPATLVQPVGSPLSLECTVEGTSNPNLYWYRQAAGRGLQLLFYSVGIGQISSEVPQNLSASRPQDRQFILSSKKLLLSDSGFYLCAWSGVGQVQPQHFGDGTRLSIL.

The V call is TRBV12-3 or TRBV12-4, the J call TRBJ1-5; D gene uncertain. There are 15 residues in the CDR3. The V and J ends lost 6 bases and 3 bases respectively, with 15 bases between them. CDR3 sequence: CASSQDGAFNQPQHF. The CDR3 DNA reads TGTGCCAGCAGCCAGGACGGCGCCTTCAATCAGCCCCAGCATTTT.

The chain couples TRBV30 to TRBJ2-5, with D perhaps matching TRBD2 (5 bases). Germline CDR1 is GTSNPN and CDR2 is SVGIG (reference sequence). The ends were cut back, 2 bases at V and 1 base at J, with 14 bases in the middle. The CDR3 has 15 amino acids. CDR3 loop: CAWSTRGLFQETQYF. For the CDR3, the DNA is TGTGCCTGGAGTACCCGAGGACTGTTCCAAGAGACCCAGTACTTC.

The V call is TRBV7-9, the J call TRBJ2-1; TRBD2 agrees at 10 bases. The ends lost 1 base at V and 6 bases at J; junction bases unmatched: 9. The CDR3 is 17 amino acids. Germline-derived CDR1 and CDR2 are SEHNR and FQNEAQ (reference sequence). The CDR3 coding sequence is TGTGCCAGCAGCTTAGTGGGGCTAGCGGGAGTCGGCAATGAGCAGTTCTTC. This codes for CASSLVGLAGVGNEQFF.

The V call is TRBV3-1, the J call TRBJ2-2, with D hard to call. Germline V gene data show CDR1 as LGHDT and CDR2 as YNNKEL (reference sequence). The V end was cut by 4 bases, the J end by 7 bases, with 10 bases between. This CDR3 is built from 13 residues. CDR3 DNA sequence: TGTGCCAGCAGCCGAACAGCCTTCGGGGAGCTGTTTTTT. This encodes CASSRTAFGELFF.

This sequence joins TRBV7-2 and TRBJ2-7; 11 bases are a match to TRBD1. Germline V gene data show CDR1 as SGHTA and CDR2 as FQGNSA. This CDR3 is built from 18 residues. After removal of 5 bases from V and 1 base from J, the junction contained 13 bases not matched to a gene. CDR3 residues: CASSRKIFGTGGSYEQYF. The CDR3 coding sequence is TGTGCCAGCAGCCGGAAGATATTCGGGACAGGGGGGTCCTACGAGCAGTACTTC. The whole variable domain, filled in from reference TRBV7-2 and TRBJ2-7, reads GAGVSQSPSNKVTEKGKDVELRCDPISGHTALYWYRQSLGQGLEFLIYFQGNSAPDKSGLPSDRFSAERTGGSVSTLTIQRTQQEDSAVYLCASSRKIFGTGGSYEQYFGPGTRLTVT.

The rearrangement uses TRBV12-3 or TRBV12-4 and TRBJ2-2, with TRBD1 identical over 10 bases. There are 16 residues in the CDR3. Trimming at V came to 1 base and at J to 3 bases, leaving 2 bases not matched to a gene. CDR3 in DNA: TGTGCCAGCAGTTTAGGTGGGACAGGGGACACCGGGGAGCTGTTTTTT. This codes for CASSLGGTGDTGELFF.

There are a few counts of this clonotype. The chain carries TRBV3-1 and TRBJ2-7; D not resolved. Trimming left V 1 base short and J 6 bases short, with 13 bases between. CDR1 and CDR2 from the germline V gene are LGHDT and YNNKEL (reference sequence). The CDR3 loop spans 14 amino acids. CDR3 nucleotides: TGTGCCAGCAGCCAAGGCCCCCTTGGGGTCGAGCAGTACTTC. Translation gives CASSQGPLGVEQYF.

The gene calls are TRBV13 and TRBJ2-3; TRBD2 matches 12 bases. The CDR3 consists of 15 residues. J lost 8 bases, V lost 5 bases, and 8 bases had no gene match. From germline, CDR1 is PRHDT and CDR2 FYEKMQ (reference sequence). This chain's CDR3 is CASSPTSGRVGTQYF. The CDR3 DNA reads TGTGCCAGCAGCCCGACTAGCGGGAGAGTTGGTACGCAGTATTTT.

Remarks on this clonotype: Compared with germline, one end of the junction differs, possibly owing to a read error. This rearrangement joins TRBV3-1 to TRBJ2-4, with 10 bases identical to TRBD1. Per germline, CDR1 LGHDT and CDR2 YNNKEL (reference sequence). The CDR3 is made up of 13 amino acids. The CDR3 reads CASSQGGGTGENF. The CDR3, as DNA: TGTGCCAGCAGCCAAGGAGGGGGGACAGGGGAGAACTTC.

This clonotype has just one count. The gene calls are TRBV7-2 and TRBJ1-2, with D maybe TRBD1 (5 bases). The CDR3 loop spans 15 amino acids. Trimming removed 3 bases from V and 4 bases from J, with 15 bases in between. Germline V gene data show CDR1 as SGHTA and CDR2 as FQGNSA. This CDR3 reads CASSFSREGIYGYTF. CDR3 bases: TGTGCCAGCAGCTTCTCACGAGAGGGGATCTATGGCTACACCTTC.

The chain couples TRBV29-1 to TRBJ2-7, with TRBD2 matching 12 bases. CDR1 and CDR2 from the germline V gene are SQVTM and ANQGSEA. The CDR3 extends over 15 amino acids. The V segment lost 2 bases and the J segment 2 bases; nucleotides outside the gene matches: 4. The CDR3 region is CSVESLAGGAYEQYF. The CDR3 DNA sequence: TGCAGCGTTGAAAGCCTAGCGGGAGGGGCCTACGAGCAGTACTTC.

The V gene is TRBV6-5, the J gene TRBJ2-5, with unresolved D. Trimming left V 0 bases short and J 0 bases short, with 11 bases between. The length of the CDR3 is 16 residues. Germline lookup yields CDR1 MNHEY and CDR2 SVGAGI. CDR3 nucleotide sequence: TGTGCCAGCAGTTACTCTGGCGGACCCCACCAAGAGACCCAGTACTTC. It translates to CASSYSGGPHQETQYF.

The rearrangement joins TRBV6-6 to TRBJ2-3, with D possibly being TRBD2 (6 bases). The CDR3 is made up of 16 amino acids. Germline loops: CDR1 MNHNY, CDR2 SVGAGI (reference sequence). The V gene lost 2 bases and the J gene lost 0 bases, with 12 bases spanning the gap. The CDR3 reads CASSYGGLPSTDTQYF. The CDR3 DNA reads as TGTGCCAGCAGTTACGGAGGGCTCCCTAGCACAGATACGCAGTATTTT.

This rearrangement joins TRBV7-9 to TRBJ1-1, with unresolved D. The germline V and J ends were trimmed by 3 bases and 8 bases, with 13 bases remaining between them. CDR3 length: 13 residues. Germline assignment: CDR1 SEHNR and CDR2 FQNEAQ (reference sequence). The CDR3 nucleotides read TGTGCCAGCAGCTTCGGCGCAGTAGGAGAAGCTTTCTTT. Its protein is CASSFGAVGEAFF. Full variable domain (rest looked up from reference TRBV7-9 and TRBJ1-1): DTGVSQNPRHKITKRGQNVTFRCDPISEHNRLYWYRQTLGQGPEFLTYFQNEAQLEKSRLLSDRFSAERPKGSFSTLEIQRTEQGDSAMYLCASSFGAVGEAFFGQGTRLTVV.

J is TRBJ2-5 and V is TRBV19; no reliable D call. This CDR3 spans 12 amino acids. The germline V gene has CDR1 LNHDA and CDR2 SQIVND (reference sequence). Between the trimmed V and J ends, which lost 5 bases and 5 bases, there was a span of 9 bases. The DNA for the CDR3 is TGTGCCAGTAGTGCAGGACGGGAGACCCAGTACTTC. It translates to CASSAGRETQYF.

The V call is TRBV28, the J call TRBJ2-7; 11 bases line up with TRBD2. The CDR3 is 15 amino acids. The junction had 4 bases not matched to a gene; V was cut back by 3 bases and J by 3 bases. Germline V gene sequence: CDR1 MDHEN, CDR2 SYDVKM. This CDR3 reads CASSLASGRNYEQYF. Here the CDR3 DNA reads TGTGCCAGCAGTTTGGCTAGCGGGAGGAACTACGAGCAGTACTTC.

V is TRBV5-1 and J is TRBJ1-1; tentatively, D is TRBD1 (5 bases). V was cut by 3 bases and J by 8 bases, with 17 bases left in between. Germline CDR1 SGHRS, CDR2 YFSETQ. The CDR3 is 14 amino acids. CDR3 nucleotides: TGCGCCAGCAGCTACTCCGGACAAGAGACAGAAGCTTTCTTT. Its translation is CASSYSGQETEAFF.

The chain carries TRBV7-8 and TRBJ1-5; no clear D. The CDR3 contains 14 residues. The germline V gene has CDR1 SGHVS and CDR2 FQNEAQ. The V end was cut by 8 bases, the J end by 4 bases, with 15 bases between. CDR3 loop: CASSGEEINQPQHF. Here the CDR3 DNA reads TGTGCCAGCTCCGGAGAGGAGATTAATCAGCCCCAGCATTTT. The whole variable domain, filled in from reference TRBV7-8 and TRBJ1-5, reads GAGVSQSPRYKVAKRGQDVALRCDPISGHVSLFWYQQALGQGPEFLTYFQNEAQLDKSGLPSDRFFAERPEGSVSTLKIQRTQQEDSAVYLCASSGEEINQPQHFGDGTRLSIL.

V usage is TRBV15 and J usage is TRBJ1-1; D unresolved. V lost 1 base to trimming and J lost 0 bases, with 9 bases between them. CDR1 is LNHNV, CDR2 YYDKDF, per germline (reference sequence). This CDR3 spans 15 amino acids. For the CDR3, the DNA is TGTGCCACCAGCAGAGGCGGAGGCATGAACACTGAAGCTTTCTTT. Its translation is CATSRGGGMNTEAFF.

The CDR3 is CASRRGGTSYEQFF. Here the CDR3 DNA reads TGTGCCAGCAGGAGGGGGGGCACTAGTTATGAGCAGTTCTTC. The chain joins TRBV2 to TRBJ2-1, with a tentative D call TRBD2 (7 bases). Germline values: CDR1 SNHLY, CDR2 FYNNEI. This CDR3 is 14 amino acids long. Deletions cut 6 bases from V and 8 bases from J, with 17 bases between.

The chain links TRBV29-1 to TRBJ2-5; TRBD2 agrees at 8 bases. The J segment lost 4 bases and the V segment lost 4 bases, leaving 11 bases of the junction unmatched. The CDR3 has 15 residues. The germline CDR1 and CDR2 sequences are SQVTM and ANQGSEA. CDR3 nucleotide sequence: TGCAGCGTTGGGCGAGCGGGAGACCCGGGAGAGACCCAGTACTTC. This codes for CSVGRAGDPGETQYF.

This chain joins TRBV3-1 and TRBJ2-1; 8 bases fit TRBD2. Trimming took 1 base from V and 6 from J; bases not matched to a gene: 8. The CDR3 runs 16 residues. Germline-derived CDR1 and CDR2 are LGHDT and YNNKEL (reference sequence). CDR3: CASSQVPSGSGNEQFF. In nucleotides, the CDR3 is TGTGCCAGCAGCCAAGTTCCAAGCGGGAGTGGCAATGAGCAGTTCTTC.

The chain has TRBV27 and TRBJ2-1; D uncertain. The germline V gene has CDR1 MNHEY and CDR2 SMNVEV (reference sequence). Trimming took off 5 bases at V and 0 bases at J, with 17 bases between the two ends. This CDR3 spans 17 amino acids. The DNA of the CDR3 is TGTGCCAGCAGTCCAGGTATTCCTCTCCCCTCCTACAATGAGCAGTTCTTC. Protein product: CASSPGIPLPSYNEQFF.